This T cell receptor beta chain was sequenced for a study of T cells in Graves' hyperthyroidism and ophthalmopathy. Across the study: Blood was drawn when the patient was first diagnosed and still untreated. Findings of the study overall: Blood also carried most thyroid clonotypes expanded above 0.001.

A patient was excluded if there was uncontrolled infection, other autoimmune disease, pregnancy or lactation. Diagnostic assessment was based on clinical symptoms, serum thyroxine and TRAb, thyroid ultrasound and orbital computed tomography. Amplification yielded TCR beta CDR3 regions, with RNA transcripts as the source. The HTBI set primed first-round TCR CDR3 RT-PCR. Using its own MiXCR run on the multiplex PCR reads, TCRdb lists one record per CDR3 protein. This table holds 470,000 or so distinct CDR3 sequences, more than 20% found once. This clonotype was seen repeatedly, ten times or more. The antigen is undetermined. Sequences were obtained from blood. The sequence came from a man in his late teens or twenties with Graves' hyperthyroidism.

The CDR3 coding sequence is TGTGCCAGCAGTCCCTGGGCAGGAATGCCTAATCAGCCCCAGCATTTT. This gives the protein CASSPWAGMPNQPQHF. The chain is built from TRBV6-2 or TRBV6-3 and TRBJ1-5; D gene uncertain. V was shortened by 5 bases and J by 4 bases, with 18 bases between the two germline ends. The CDR3 length is 16 residues. CDR1 and CDR2 from the germline V gene are MNHEY and SVGEGT.